This T cell receptor (beta chain) comes out of a study of blood T cell repertoires in COVID-19. At the level of the study: Specimens from acute and convalescent COVID-19 originated in the United States, Italy and Spain.

Only in-frame clones appear in the TCRdb table, and some are missing; sequencing was by immunoSEQ multiplex PCR. The data show over 40,000 clones, 75% to 95% seen once. From germline, CDR1 is MNHEY and CDR2 SVGAGI. Trimming took off 0 bases at V and 5 bases at J, with 13 bases between the two ends. The CDR3 contains 15 residues. The material sequenced was peripheral blood. The TCR originated in a man in his 70s with active COVID-19. V gene TRBV6-5 combines with J gene TRBJ1-1; D remains ambiguous. Here the CDR3 reads CASSYSGNRGTEAFF. The CDR3 DNA sequence: TGTGCCAGCAGTTACTCGGGTAACCGAGGGACTGAAGCTTTCTTT.